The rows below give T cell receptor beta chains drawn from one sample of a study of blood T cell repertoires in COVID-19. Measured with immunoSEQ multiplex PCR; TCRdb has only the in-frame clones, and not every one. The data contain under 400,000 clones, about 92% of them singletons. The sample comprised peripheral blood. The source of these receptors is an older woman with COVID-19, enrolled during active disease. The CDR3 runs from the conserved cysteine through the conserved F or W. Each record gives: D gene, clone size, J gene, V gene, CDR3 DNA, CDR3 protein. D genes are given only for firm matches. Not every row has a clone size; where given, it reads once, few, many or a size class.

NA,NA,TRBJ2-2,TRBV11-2,TGTGCCAGCAGCTTAAGAGCAACAGGGCATGGCGGGGAGCTGTTTTTT,CASSLRATGHGGELFF
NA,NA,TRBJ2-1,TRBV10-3,TGTGCCATCAGTGGAGGACAGCAGTCCAATGAGCAGTTCTTC,CAISGGQQSNEQFF
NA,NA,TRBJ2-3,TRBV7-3,TGTGCCAGCAGCTCCCAATGGAGAGATACGCAGTATTTT,CASSSQWRDTQYF
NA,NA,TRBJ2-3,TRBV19,TGTGCCAGTAGTATTGCACAGCGGGCGGGGGATACGCAGTATTTT,CASSIAQRAGDTQYF
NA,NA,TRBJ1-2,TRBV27,TGTGCCAGCAGTTTAGATGGCAGGGGAAACTATGGCTACACCTTC,CASSLDGRGNYGYTF
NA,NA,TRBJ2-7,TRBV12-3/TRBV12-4,TGTGCCAGCAGCCGGGGATACGAGCAGTACTTC,CASSRGYEQYF
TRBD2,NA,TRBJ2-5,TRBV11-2,TGTGCCAGCAGCTTAGGGGGACTAGGTCAAGAGACCCAGTACTTC,CASSLGGLGQETQYF
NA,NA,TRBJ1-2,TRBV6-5,TGTGCCAGCAGGGGAGGACGGTCTCCTAACTATGGCTACACCTTC,CASRGGRSPNYGYTF
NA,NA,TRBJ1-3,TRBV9,TGTGCCAGCAGCGTAGTCCCAGGGTCTGGAAACACCATATATTTT,CASSVVPGSGNTIYF
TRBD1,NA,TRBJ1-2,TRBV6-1,TGTGCCAGCAGTGAACCGGGACAGGGAGTTATTGGCTACACCTTC,CASSEPGQGVIGYTF
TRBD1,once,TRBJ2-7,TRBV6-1,TGTGCCAGCAGTGAGGACAGGGGGCGTCTCGAGCAGTACTTC,CASSEDRGRLEQYF
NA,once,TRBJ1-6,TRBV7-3,TGTGCCAGCAGCTTAAGGAGGGAAGGGTCACCCCTCCACTTT,CASSLRREGSPLHF
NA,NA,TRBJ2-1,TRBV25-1,TGTGCCAGCAGTGAATTTCGCGGGACAGTCCACAATGAGCAGTTCTTC,CASSEFRGTVHNEQFF
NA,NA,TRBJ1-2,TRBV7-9,TGTGCCAGCAGCTCGACAGGACTTCTCTATATGGGCTACACCTTC,CASSSTGLLYMGYTF
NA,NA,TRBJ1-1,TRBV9,TGTGCCAGCAGCCCGCAGGGAACGAACACTGAAGCTTTCTTT,CASSPQGTNTEAFF
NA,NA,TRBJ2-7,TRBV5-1,TGCGCCAGCAGCTTGGAACAGGGCGCTTCCTACGAGCAGTACTTC,CASSLEQGASYEQYF
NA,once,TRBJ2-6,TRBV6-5,TGTGCCAGCACGATAGCCGGGGCCAACGTCCTGACTTTC,CASTIAGANVLTF
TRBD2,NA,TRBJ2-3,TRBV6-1,TGTGCCAGCAGTGAAATGCCTTATCGGGGGGGCACAGATACGCAGTATTTT,CASSEMPYRGGTDTQYF
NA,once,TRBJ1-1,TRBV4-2,TGTGCCAGCAGCCAAGTTAGGGGCGCACGATCCTTAGCTTTCTTT,CASSQVRGARSLAFF
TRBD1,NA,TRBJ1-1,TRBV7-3,TGTGCCAGCAGCTTACAGGGGGCGGACTTGAACACTGAAGCTTTCTTT,CASSLQGADLNTEAFF
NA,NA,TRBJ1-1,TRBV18,TGTGCCAGCTCATTACAACCCACAGGGAGGAACACTGAAGCTTTCTTT,CASSLQPTGRNTEAFF
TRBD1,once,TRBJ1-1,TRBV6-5,TGTGCCAGCAGTTCCTCATGGGACAGGAGGAACACTGAAGCTTTCTTT,CASSSSWDRRNTEAFF
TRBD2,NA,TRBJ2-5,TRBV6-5,TGTGCCAGCGGCAGCGGGGGGGCGGTGACCCAGTACTTC,CASGSGGAVTQYF
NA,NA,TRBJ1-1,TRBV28,TGTGCCAGCAGCTGGCTACCAGTCCGGGGCACTGAAGCTTTCTTT,CASSWLPVRGTEAFF
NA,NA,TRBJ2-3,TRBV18,TGTGCCAGCTCACCCATCCGCGCGTGCGGCACAGATACGCAGTATTTT,CASSPIRACGTDTQYF
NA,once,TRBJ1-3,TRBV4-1,TGCGCCAGCAGCCAAGTTCGGTCCAGGGCGCGAGGAAACACCATATATTTT,CASSQVRSRARGNTIYF
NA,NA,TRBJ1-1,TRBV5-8,TGTGCCAGCAGCTTCGGGAGGACTGAAGCTTTCTTT,CASSFGRTEAFF
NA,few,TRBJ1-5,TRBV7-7,TGTGCTAGCAGCTTAAGGAGGGATCAGCCCCAGCATTTT,CASSLRRDQPQHF
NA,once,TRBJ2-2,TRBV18,TGTGCCAGCTCACCCCGTACCGGGGAGCTGTTTTTT,CASSPRTGELFF
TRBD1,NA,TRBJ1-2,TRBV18,TGTGCCAGCTCACCACCGCTCCAGGGGGCGCCGGATGGCTACACCTTC,CASSPPLQGAPDGYTF
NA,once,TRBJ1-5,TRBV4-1,TGCGCCAGCAGCCAAGATCTGGAAGGGGTTCTGGCTCAGCCCCAGCATTTT,CASSQDLEGVLAQPQHF
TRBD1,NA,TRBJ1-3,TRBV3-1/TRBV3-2,TGTGCCAGCAGCCCTCGGCGGGACAGGGTGGTGAACACCATATATTTT,CASSPRRDRVVNTIYF
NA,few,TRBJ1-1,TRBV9,TGTGCCAGCAGCGCCGCAGTGAACACTGAAGCTTTCTTT,CASSAAVNTEAFF
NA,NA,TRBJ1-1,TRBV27,TGTGCCAGCAGTTTTAGAGGGTACGGAGCTTTCTTT,CASSFRGYGAFF
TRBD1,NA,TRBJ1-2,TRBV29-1,TGCAGCGTTATGACGGACAGGGTCCGAGTAGCGAGTGGCTACACCTTC,CSVMTDRVRVASGYTF
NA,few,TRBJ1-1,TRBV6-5,TGTGCCAGCGGGAGGGGTGAAGCTTTCTTT,CASGRGEAFF
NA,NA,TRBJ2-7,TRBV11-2,TGTGCCAGCAGCTTAGCCCCGCTTAGCGAGCAGTACTTC,CASSLAPLSEQYF
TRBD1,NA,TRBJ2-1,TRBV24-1,TGTGCCACCAGGGGTCCCGGGACAGAAGAAGCCTACAATGAGCAGTTCTTC,CATRGPGTEEAYNEQFF
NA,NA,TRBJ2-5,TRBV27,TGTGCCAGCAGTAGGCGACTAGAAGAGACCCAGTACTTC,CASSRRLEETQYF
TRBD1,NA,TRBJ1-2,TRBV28,TGTGCCAGCAGTTCGGGACAGCTCTATGGCTACACCTTC,CASSSGQLYGYTF
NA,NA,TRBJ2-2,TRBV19,TGTGCCAGTAGTCTCACAGGGTCTGGGGAGCTGTTTTTT,CASSLTGSGELFF
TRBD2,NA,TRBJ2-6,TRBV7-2,TGTGCCAGCACCACACTAGCGGGGGGGTCTGGGGCCAACGTCCTGACTTTC,CASTTLAGGSGANVLTF
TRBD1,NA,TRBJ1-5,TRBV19,TGTGCCAGTAGTATGAAGGGAACAGGGGGACTTCGCAATCAGCCCCAGCATTTT,CASSMKGTGGLRNQPQHF
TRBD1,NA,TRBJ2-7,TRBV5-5,TGTGCCAGCAGCTTGGATACGGGACAGGTGGTGGCCGAGCAGTACTTC,CASSLDTGQVVAEQYF
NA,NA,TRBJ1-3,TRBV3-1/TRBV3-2,TGTGCCAGCAGCCAAGTGGCTGACACCATATATTTT,CASSQVADTIYF
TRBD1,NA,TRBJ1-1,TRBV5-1,TGCGCCAGCAGGGGACAGGTGAACACTGAAGCTTTCTTT,CASRGQVNTEAFF
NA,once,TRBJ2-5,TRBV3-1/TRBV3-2,TGTGCCAGCAGCCAGCCATCTAGGTGGGAGACCCAGTACTTC,CASSQPSRWETQYF
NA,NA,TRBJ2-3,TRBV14,TGTGCCAGCAGCCATACAGGGACAGATACGCAGTATTTT,CASSHTGTDTQYF
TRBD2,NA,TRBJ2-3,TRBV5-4,TGTGCCAGCAGCTATCCCGCAAGCGGGGGGTACACAGATACGCAGTATTTT,CASSYPASGGYTDTQYF
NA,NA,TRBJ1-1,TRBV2,TGTGCCAGCAGTGTCGCCCTAATGAACACTGAAGCTTTCTTT,CASSVALMNTEAFF
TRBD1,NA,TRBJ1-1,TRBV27,TGTGCCAGCAGTCTATGGACAGGGGGTCCGGCTTTCTTT,CASSLWTGGPAFF
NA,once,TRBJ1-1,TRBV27,TGTGCCAGCACCGGGGGGGGATCACTGAACACTGAAGCTTTCTTT,CASTGGGSLNTEAFF
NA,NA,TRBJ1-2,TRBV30,TGTGCCTGGACTCTGGGGGGGGCGAACTATGGCTACACCTTC,CAWTLGGANYGYTF
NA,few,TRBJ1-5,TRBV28,TGTGCCAGCAAGTCAGGGGATTATAGCAATCAGCCCCAGCATTTT,CASKSGDYSNQPQHF
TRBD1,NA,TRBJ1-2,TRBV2,TGTGCCAGCAGTTCACAAGGTTTGCAGGGGGATGGCTACACCTTC,CASSSQGLQGDGYTF
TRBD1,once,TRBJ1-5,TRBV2,TGTGCCAGCAGGGATGACAGGGGGCAACAGCCCCAGCATTTT,CASRDDRGQQPQHF
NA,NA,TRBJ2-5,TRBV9,TGTGCCAGCAGCGTAGTGGACAGAAAAGAGACCCAGTACTTC,CASSVVDRKETQYF
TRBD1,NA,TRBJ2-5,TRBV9,TGTGCCAGCAGCGTAGGGGGGACAGGGACTCAAGAGACCCAGTACTTC,CASSVGGTGTQETQYF
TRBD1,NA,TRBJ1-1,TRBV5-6,TGTGCCAGCAGCCGGACAGGGGGCGGGAGAGCTTTCTTT,CASSRTGGGRAFF